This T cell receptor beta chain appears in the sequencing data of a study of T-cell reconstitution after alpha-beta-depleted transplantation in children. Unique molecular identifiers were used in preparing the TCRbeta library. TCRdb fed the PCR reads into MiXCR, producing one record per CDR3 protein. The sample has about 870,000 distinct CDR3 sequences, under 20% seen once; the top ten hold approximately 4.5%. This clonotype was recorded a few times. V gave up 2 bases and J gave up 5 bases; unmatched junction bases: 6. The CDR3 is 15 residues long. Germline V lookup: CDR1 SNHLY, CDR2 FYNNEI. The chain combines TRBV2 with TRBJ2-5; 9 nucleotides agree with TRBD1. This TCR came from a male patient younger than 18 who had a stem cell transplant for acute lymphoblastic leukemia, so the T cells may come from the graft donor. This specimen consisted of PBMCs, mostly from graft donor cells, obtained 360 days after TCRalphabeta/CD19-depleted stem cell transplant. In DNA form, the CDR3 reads TGTGCCAGCAGTGAACACAGGGGGCGAGTCGAGACCCAGTACTTC. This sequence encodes CASSEHRGRVETQYF.